This TCR beta chain was captured in a study of CD8 T cells in ankylosing spondylitis. The table lists this clonotype with a few counts. TCRdb used MiXCR to reprocess the 5' RACE reads, holding one entry per CDR3 protein. The sample holds almost 45,000 distinct CDR3 sequences, 9.5% to 11% seen once. This CDR3 is built from 15 residues. V was trimmed by 6 bases and J by 7 bases, leaving 19 bases between them. Per the germline V gene, CDR1 is MDHEN and CDR2 is SYDVKM. Source material: blood, either unsorted or a sorted T cell fraction (not recorded which). This sequence was found in a male donor with ankylosing spondylitis or in good health (not recorded which). The gene calls are TRBV28 and TRBJ2-1, with D unclear. CDR3 DNA sequence: TGTGCCAGCAGCCTAACCCCCCAGCTACGAAATGAGCAGTTCTTC. Translating it yields CASSLTPQLRNEQFF. Full variable domain (remainder filled in from reference TRBV28 and TRBJ2-1): DVKVTQSSRYLVKRTGEKVFLECVQDMDHENMFWYRQDPGLGLRLIYFSYDVKMKEKGDIPEGYSVSREKKERFSLILESASTNQTSMYLCASSLTPQLRNEQFFGPGTRLTVL.